The clone carrying this TCR beta chain was found a few times. With a J-beta primer mix and a sample-barcoded 5' primer, a second PCR ran 7 to 11 cycles. TCRdb ran MiXCR on the 5' RACE reads and lists one entry per CDR3 protein. The sample has 700,000 to 900,000 distinct CDR3 sequences, roughly 26% seen once. Germline CDR1 is SGHTA and CDR2 is FQGNSA. Trimming stripped 8 bases from V and 2 bases from J, with 10 bases between. The CDR3 totals 13 residues. The sample belongs to a study of blood T cells in healthy people across ages. These data are also associated with another study on T cells of mothers and their children. That report notes: With unrelated pairs as the comparison, related mother-child pairs had a slightly higher overlap that was not significant.

The receptor comes from a boy between 5 and 17 years old in good health. The chain links TRBV7-2 to TRBJ1-5; no firm D call. The sequencing input was blood. The CDR3 loop is CASGIRGNQPQHF. The CDR3 region has the DNA TGTGCCAGCGGAATTCGGGGCAATCAGCCCCAGCATTTT.